This is a list of T cell receptor beta chains from one sample in a study of T cell responses to AZD1222 COVID-19 vaccine. TCRdb keeps only in-frame clones here, not all; method: immunoSEQ multiplex PCR. Of 150,000 to 180,000 clones in the sample, less than 90% were seen once. This specimen was peripheral blood, taken on day 0 of AZD1222 vaccination. The source of these receptors is an adult in good health. Each CDR3 is given with its conserved first and last residue. A D gene is named only where the DNA matches it firmly. Rows may omit the clone size; those that give it use once, few, many or a size class.

d_call	v_call	clone_size	j_call	cdr3_length	cdr3_aa	cdr3_nt
-	TRBV2	-	TRBJ1-2	14	CASSRWEGGYGYTF	TGTGCCAGCAGCCGGTGGGAAGGGGGCTATGGCTACACCTTC
-	TRBV20-1	-	TRBJ2-7	11	CSAGSQYEQYF	TGCAGTGCGGGGTCCCAATACGAGCAGTACTTC
-	TRBV25-1	-	TRBJ1-2	12	CASRGPNYGYTF	TGTGCCAGCAGAGGTCCCAACTATGGCTACACCTTC
-	TRBV5-1	once	TRBJ2-3	14	CASSSSKVTDTQYF	TGCGCCAGCAGCTCATCCAAGGTCACAGATACGCAGTATTTT
-	TRBV5-4	-	TRBJ1-1	14	CASSLGGGIAEAFF	TGTGCCAGCAGCTTGGGAGGGGGGATCGCTGAAGCTTTCTTT
-	TRBV21-1	-	TRBJ1-2	15	CASSKGDSINYGYTF	TGTGCCAGCAGCAAAGGGGACAGTATTAACTATGGCTACACCTTC
-	TRBV4-3	once	TRBJ1-2	16	CASSQDIKGPGYGYTF	TGCGCCAGCAGCCAAGATATCAAGGGTCCCGGCTATGGCTACACCTTC
TRBD1	TRBV7-2	-	TRBJ1-1	15	CASSWTGGMNTEAFF	TGTGCCAGCAGCTGGACAGGGGGAATGAACACTGAAGCTTTCTTT
-	TRBV12-3/TRBV12-4	-	TRBJ1-6	12	CASSFGNSPLHF	TGTGCCAGCAGTTTCGGAAATTCACCCCTCCACTTT
-	TRBV7-8	-	TRBJ2-1	11	CASSFVDEQFF	TGTGCCAGCAGCTTCGTCGATGAGCAGTTCTTC
-	TRBV5-8	-	TRBJ2-1	15	CASSLVHKKGNEQFF	TGTGCCAGCAGCTTGGTTCATAAAAAGGGCAATGAGCAGTTCTTC
-	TRBV20-1	few	TRBJ2-7	13	CSASRQGSYEQYF	TGCAGTGCTAGTCGGCAGGGGAGTTACGAGCAGTACTTC
-	TRBV28	-	TRBJ1-2	15	CASSPPRGLGYGYTF	TGTGCCAGCAGTCCCCCCCGGGGGCTTGGCTATGGCTACACCTTC
-	TRBV4-1	once	TRBJ1-5	14	CASSPGGAGQPQHF	TGCGCCAGCAGCCCTGGGGGGGCTGGACAGCCCCAGCATTTT
-	TRBV2	-	TRBJ2-2	13	CASKYRDTGELFF	TGTGCCAGCAAATACAGGGACACCGGGGAGCTGTTTTTT
-	TRBV19	-	TRBJ1-5	16	CASSITPRGTVQPQHF	TGTGCCAGTAGTATAACCCCCAGGGGCACGGTTCAGCCCCAGCATTTT
-	TRBV9	few	TRBJ1-2	13	CASSVAHNYGYTF	TGTGCCAGCAGCGTAGCACATAACTATGGCTACACCTTC
-	TRBV11-2	-	TRBJ2-7	16	CASSLSGAGLSYEQYF	TGTGCCAGCAGCTTGAGTGGGGCAGGGCTGAGCTACGAGCAGTACTTC
-	TRBV7-2	-	TRBJ2-2	14	CASSLSGYTGELFF	TGTGCCAGCAGCTTAAGTGGTTATACCGGGGAGCTGTTTTTT
-	TRBV5-6	once	TRBJ2-7	12	CASSLRLYEQYF	TGTGCCAGCAGCTTGAGACTCTACGAGCAGTACTTC
-	TRBV6-5	-	TRBJ2-1	11	CAAQDLNEQFF	TGTGCCGCCCAGGATTTGAATGAGCAGTTCTTC
-	TRBV5-1	-	TRBJ2-2	13	CASSATDTGELFF	TGCGCCAGCAGCGCAACAGACACCGGGGAGCTGTTTTTT
TRBD1	TRBV6-5	-	TRBJ2-1	16	CASSYQGVIPYNEQFF	TGTGCCAGCAGTTATCAGGGGGTGATCCCTTACAATGAGCAGTTCTTC
TRBD2	TRBV6-5	-	TRBJ2-3	13	CASRGSGGGTQYF	TGTGCCAGCAGAGGCAGCGGGGGAGGTACGCAGTATTTT
-	TRBV6-2/TRBV6-3	few	TRBJ2-7	13	CASSLLRGGEQYF	TGTGCCAGCAGCCTCCTTCGTGGCGGCGAGCAGTACTTC
-	TRBV5-1	once	TRBJ1-2	16	CASSFDSSTGPSGYTF	TGCGCCAGCAGCTTCGACTCTTCCACAGGGCCAAGTGGCTACACCTTC
TRBD2	TRBV9	-	TRBJ2-7	15	CASSVGGGESYEQYF	TGTGCCAGCAGCGTAGGTGGGGGGGAAAGTTACGAGCAGTACTTC
TRBD1	TRBV7-9	-	TRBJ2-2	14	CASSPGQGLGELFF	TGTGCCAGCAGCCCGGGACAGGGCCTCGGGGAGCTGTTTTTT
TRBD1	TRBV6-5	-	TRBJ1-6	15	CASRARTGGNSPLHF	TGTGCCAGCAGGGCGCGGACAGGGGGAAATTCACCCCTCCACTTT
TRBD2	TRBV3-1/TRBV3-2	-	TRBJ2-1	14	CASSHRLAGNEQFF	TGTGCCAGCAGCCACCGACTAGCGGGTAATGAGCAGTTCTTC
-	TRBV25-1	-	TRBJ1-1	14	CASSAGTKNTEAFF	TGTGCCAGCAGTGCCGGGACAAAGAACACTGAAGCTTTCTTT
-	TRBV7-2	-	TRBJ1-5	14	CASSLSGGGQPQHF	TGTGCCAGCAGCTTAAGCGGGGGCGGTCAGCCCCAGCATTTT
-	TRBV9	-	TRBJ1-5	14	CASSETGAHQPQHF	TGTGCCAGCAGCGAGACGGGGGCGCATCAGCCCCAGCATTTT
-	TRBV2	-	TRBJ1-2	13	CASRETVSYGYTF	TGTGCCAGCAGAGAGACAGTCTCCTATGGCTACACCTTC
-	TRBV7-2	-	TRBJ1-5	14	CASSLQGWNQPQHF	TGTGCCAGCAGCTTACAGGGTTGGAATCAGCCCCAGCATTTT
-	TRBV6-2/TRBV6-3	-	TRBJ2-2	14	CASSTGTTTGELFF	TGTGCCAGCAGTACCGGGACAACCACCGGGGAGCTGTTTTTT